This T cell receptor beta chain was obtained from a study of beta chain features in type 1 diabetes. For the study at large: Age, gender and cell yields were alike across patients and healthy donors.

Per the germline V gene, CDR1 is LNHNV and CDR2 is YYDKDF (reference sequence). Trimming removed 2 bases from V and 3 bases from J, with 16 bases in between. CDR3 size: 16 residues. TCRB transcripts that were expressed got sequenced, as all of the isolated RNA had been reverse transcribed. The method was immunoSEQ multiplex PCR; TCRdb's version includes in-frame clones alone and lacks a portion of them. This sample yields around 280,000 clones, of which about 8.5% are seen a single time; 1% belongs to the top ten. Cell sorting via CD45RO/CCR7/CD25/CD127/CD95/CD27 was performed to obtain CD4+ naive, central memory, regulatory and stem cell-like memory cells. Each sorted fraction was over 95% pure. This clone came up a few times.

The V and J genes are TRBV15 and TRBJ1-2; D is perhaps TRBD1 (6 bases). This receptor was identified in a woman younger than 35 in good health. The sample comprised central memory CD4+ T cells from blood. The CDR3 is CATSRKQGLGDYGYTF. The CDR3 DNA reads TGTGCCACCAGCAGAAAACAGGGCCTGGGGGACTATGGCTACACCTTC.